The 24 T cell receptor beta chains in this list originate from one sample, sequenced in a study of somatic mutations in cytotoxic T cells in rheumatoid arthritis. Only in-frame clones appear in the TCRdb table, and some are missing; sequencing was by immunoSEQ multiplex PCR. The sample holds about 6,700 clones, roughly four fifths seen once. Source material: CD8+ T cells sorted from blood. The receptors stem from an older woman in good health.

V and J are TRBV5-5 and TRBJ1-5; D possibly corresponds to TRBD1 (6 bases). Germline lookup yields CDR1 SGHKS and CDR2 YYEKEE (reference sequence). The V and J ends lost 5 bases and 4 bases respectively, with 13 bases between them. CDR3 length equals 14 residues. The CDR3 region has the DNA TGTGCCAGCAGTCGGGGGGGGGCGAATCAGCCCCAGCATTTT. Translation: CASSRGGANQPQHF.

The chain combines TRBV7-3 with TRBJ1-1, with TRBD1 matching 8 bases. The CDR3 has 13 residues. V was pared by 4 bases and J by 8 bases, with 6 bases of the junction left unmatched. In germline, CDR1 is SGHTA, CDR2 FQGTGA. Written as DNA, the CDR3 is TGTGCCAGCAGCTCAACAGGGGGGGAGGAAGCTTTCTTT. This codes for CASSSTGGEEAFF.

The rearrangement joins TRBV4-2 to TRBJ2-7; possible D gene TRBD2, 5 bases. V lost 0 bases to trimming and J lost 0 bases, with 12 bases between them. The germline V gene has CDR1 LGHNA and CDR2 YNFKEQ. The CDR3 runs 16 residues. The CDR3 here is CASSQEAAVSSYEQYF. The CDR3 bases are TGTGCCAGCAGCCAAGAAGCGGCAGTTAGCTCCTACGAGCAGTACTTC.

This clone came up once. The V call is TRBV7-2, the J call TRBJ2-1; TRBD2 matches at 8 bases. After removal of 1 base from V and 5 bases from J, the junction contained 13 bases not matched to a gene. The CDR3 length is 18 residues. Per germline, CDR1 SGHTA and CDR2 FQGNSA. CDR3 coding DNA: TGTGCCAGCAGCTTAGTTCGGCGCGAACTAGCGGCGAACAATGAGCAGTTCTTC. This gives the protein CASSLVRRELAANNEQFF.

CDR3 coding DNA: TGTGCCAGCAGTTTATACGGGGACAGTTCTAGCACAGATACGCAGTATTTT. Its translation: CASSLYGDSSSTDTQYF. The chain combines TRBV27 with TRBJ2-3; 7 nucleotides match TRBD1. CDR1 is MNHEY and CDR2 is SMNVEV in the germline V gene (reference sequence). The J segment lost 0 bases and the V segment lost 1 base, leaving 7 bases of the junction unmatched. There are 17 residues in the CDR3.

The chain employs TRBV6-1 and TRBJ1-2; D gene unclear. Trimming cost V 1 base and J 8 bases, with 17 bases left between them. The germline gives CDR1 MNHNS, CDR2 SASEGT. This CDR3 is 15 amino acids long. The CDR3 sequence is CASSEVYYGEDGYTF. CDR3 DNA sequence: TGTGCCAGCAGTGAAGTTTATTACGGGGAAGACGGCTACACCTTC.

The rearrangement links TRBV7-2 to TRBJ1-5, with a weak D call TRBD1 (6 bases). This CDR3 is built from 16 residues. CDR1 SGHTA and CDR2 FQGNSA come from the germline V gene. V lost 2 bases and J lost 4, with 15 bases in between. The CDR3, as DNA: TGTGCCAGCAGCTTATGGCCCAGGGGAAGGAATCAGCCCCAGCATTTT. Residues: CASSLWPRGRNQPQHF.

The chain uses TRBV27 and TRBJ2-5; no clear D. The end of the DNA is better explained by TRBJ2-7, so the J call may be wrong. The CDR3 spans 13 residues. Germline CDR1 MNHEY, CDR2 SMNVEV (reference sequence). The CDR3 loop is CASSRRGSYEQYF. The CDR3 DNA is TGTGCCAGCAGTAGGCGCGGCTCCTACGAGCAGTACTTC.

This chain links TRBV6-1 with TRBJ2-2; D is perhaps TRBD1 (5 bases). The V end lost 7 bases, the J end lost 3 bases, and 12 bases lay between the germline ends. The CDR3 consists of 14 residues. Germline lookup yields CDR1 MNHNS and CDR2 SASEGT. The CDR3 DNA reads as TGTGCCAGCAAAGGGGCGGTGGACACCGGGGAGCTGTTTTTT. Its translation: CASKGAVDTGELFF.

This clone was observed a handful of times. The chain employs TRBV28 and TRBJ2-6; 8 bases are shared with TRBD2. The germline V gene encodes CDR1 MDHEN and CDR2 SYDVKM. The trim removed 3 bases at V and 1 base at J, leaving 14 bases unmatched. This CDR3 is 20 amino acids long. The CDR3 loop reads CASSFRGGPEMGSGANVLTF. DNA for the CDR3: TGTGCCAGCAGTTTTCGGGGGGGGCCCGAAATGGGGTCTGGGGCCAACGTCCTGACTTTC.

CDR3: CASSSRDRANNEQFF. The DNA of the CDR3 is TGTGCCAGCAGTTCGCGGGACAGGGCCAACAATGAGCAGTTCTTC. The rearrangement uses TRBV28 and TRBJ2-1; 9 nucleotides line up with TRBD1. The trim removed 4 bases at V and 5 bases at J, leaving 6 bases unmatched. CDR3 length: 15 residues. Germline CDR1 and CDR2: MDHEN and SYDVKM.

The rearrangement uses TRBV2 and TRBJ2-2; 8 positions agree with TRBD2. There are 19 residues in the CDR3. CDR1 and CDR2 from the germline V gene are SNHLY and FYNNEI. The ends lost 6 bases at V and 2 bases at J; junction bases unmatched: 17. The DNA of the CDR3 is TGTGCCAGCAGGCGCGGAACCGGGACTAGTCAGGATAACACCGGGGAGCTGTTTTTT. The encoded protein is CASRRGTGTSQDNTGELFF.

CDR3 in amino acids: CASSLVGGEGYTF. The DNA of the CDR3 is TGTGCCAGCAGCTTGGTGGGGGGGGAAGGCTACACCTTC. The rearrangement links TRBV5-4 to TRBJ1-2; perhaps TRBD1 as D (5 bases). Germline V lookup: CDR1 SGHNT, CDR2 YYREEE (reference sequence). V lost 0 bases, J lost 8 bases, and 11 bases lay in between. The CDR3 runs to 13 residues.

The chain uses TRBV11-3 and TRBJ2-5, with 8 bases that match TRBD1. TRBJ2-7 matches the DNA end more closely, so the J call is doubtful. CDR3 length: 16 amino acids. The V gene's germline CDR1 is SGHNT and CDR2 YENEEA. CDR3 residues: CASSSRDRPRVYEQYF. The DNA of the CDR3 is TGTGCCAGCAGCTCTCGGGACAGGCCGCGCGTCTACGAGCAGTACTTC.

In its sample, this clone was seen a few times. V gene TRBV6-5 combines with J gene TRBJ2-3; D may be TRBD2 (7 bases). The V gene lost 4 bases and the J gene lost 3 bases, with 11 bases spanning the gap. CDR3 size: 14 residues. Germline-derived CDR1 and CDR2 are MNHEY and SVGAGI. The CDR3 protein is CASSWAGATDTQYF. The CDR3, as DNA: TGTGCCAGCAGTTGGGCGGGGGCTACAGATACGCAGTATTTT.

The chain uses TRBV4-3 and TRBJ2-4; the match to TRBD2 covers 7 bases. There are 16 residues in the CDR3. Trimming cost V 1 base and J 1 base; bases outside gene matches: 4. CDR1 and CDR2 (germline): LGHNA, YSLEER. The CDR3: CASSQGVGGAKNIQYF. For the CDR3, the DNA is TGCGCCAGCAGCCAAGGAGTGGGAGGGGCCAAAAACATTCAGTACTTC.

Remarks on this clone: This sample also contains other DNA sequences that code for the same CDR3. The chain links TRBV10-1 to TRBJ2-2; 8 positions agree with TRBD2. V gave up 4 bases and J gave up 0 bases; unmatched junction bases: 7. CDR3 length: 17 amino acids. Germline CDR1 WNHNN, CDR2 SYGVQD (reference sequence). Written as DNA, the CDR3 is TGCGCCAGCAGTGGGGGATTAGCGGGACCGAACACCGGGGAGCTGTTTTTT. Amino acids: CASSGGLAGPNTGELFF.

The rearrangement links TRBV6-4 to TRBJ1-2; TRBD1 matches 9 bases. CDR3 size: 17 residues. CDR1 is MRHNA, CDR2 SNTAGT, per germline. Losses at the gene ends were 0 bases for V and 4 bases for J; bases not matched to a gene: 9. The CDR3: CASSDSAGQGPGYGYTF. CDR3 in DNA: TGTGCCAGCAGTGACTCAGCCGGACAGGGGCCAGGCTATGGCTACACCTTC.

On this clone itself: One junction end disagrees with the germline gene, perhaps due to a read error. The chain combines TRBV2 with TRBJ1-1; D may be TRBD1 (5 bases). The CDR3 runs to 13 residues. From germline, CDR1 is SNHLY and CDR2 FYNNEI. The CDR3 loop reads CATSQSGYTEAFF. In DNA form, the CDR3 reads TGTGCCACCAGTCAGTCAGGGTACACTGAAGCTTTCTTT.

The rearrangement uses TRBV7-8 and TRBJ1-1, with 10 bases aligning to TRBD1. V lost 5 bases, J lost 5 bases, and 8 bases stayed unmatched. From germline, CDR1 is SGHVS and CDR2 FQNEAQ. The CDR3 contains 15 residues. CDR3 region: CASSPGQGLLTEAFF. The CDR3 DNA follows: TGTGCCAGCAGCCCGGGACAGGGGCTTTTAACTGAAGCTTTCTTT.

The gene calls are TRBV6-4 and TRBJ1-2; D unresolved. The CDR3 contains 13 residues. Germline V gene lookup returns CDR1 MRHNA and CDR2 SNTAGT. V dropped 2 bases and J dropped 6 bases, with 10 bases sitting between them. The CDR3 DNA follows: TGTGCCAGCAGTGACAAGGAGGGTCATGGCTACACCTTC. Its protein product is CASSDKEGHGYTF.

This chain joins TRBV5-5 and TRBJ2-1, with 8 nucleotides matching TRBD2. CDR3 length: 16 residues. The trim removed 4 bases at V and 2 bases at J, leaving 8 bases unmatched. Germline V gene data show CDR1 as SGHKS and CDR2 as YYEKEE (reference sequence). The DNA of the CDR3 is TGTGCCAGCAGCCTTTTCTCGGGAGGGCCCTACAATGAGCAGTTCTTC. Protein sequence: CASSLFSGGPYNEQFF.

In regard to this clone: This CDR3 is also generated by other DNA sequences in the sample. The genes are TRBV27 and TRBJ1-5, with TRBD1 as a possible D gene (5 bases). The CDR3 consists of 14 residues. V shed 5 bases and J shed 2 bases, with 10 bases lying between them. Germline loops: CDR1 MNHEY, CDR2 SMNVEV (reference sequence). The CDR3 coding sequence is TGTGCCAGCAGTCCCCTAGGGGGCAATCAGCCCCAGCATTTT. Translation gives CASSPLGGNQPQHF.

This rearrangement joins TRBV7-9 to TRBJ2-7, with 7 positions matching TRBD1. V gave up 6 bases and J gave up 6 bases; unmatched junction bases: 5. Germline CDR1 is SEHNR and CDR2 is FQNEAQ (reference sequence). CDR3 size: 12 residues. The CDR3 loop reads CASRTGAGEQYF. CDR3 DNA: TGTGCCAGCAGAACAGGGGCGGGCGAGCAGTACTTC. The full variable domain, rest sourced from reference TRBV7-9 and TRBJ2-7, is DTGVSQNPRHKITKRGQNVTFRCDPISEHNRLYWYRQTLGQGPEFLTYFQNEAQLEKSRLLSDRFSAERPKGSFSTLEIQRTEQGDSAMYLCASRTGAGEQYFGPGTRLTVT.